This TCR beta chain was documented in a study of shared clonotypes between healthy human individuals. Study overall: Per donor, three plates held CD4 naive cells, three held CD4 memory, two held CD8 naive and one held CD8 memory.

CDR1 and CDR2 (germline): SGHRS, YFSETQ. Trimming at V came to 3 bases and at J to 1 base, leaving 7 bases not matched to a gene. This CDR3 comprises 16 residues. Note on this clone: What it binds is not known.

Caucasian adults residing in Nashville, Tennessee made up all the donors. The repertoire was sequenced with immunoSEQ multiplex PCR; TCRdb's copy has only in-frame clones and lacks some. This table has 170,000 or so clones, 66% appearing once. Study conclusions and caveats: Non-shared clonotypes had lower generation probabilities than clonotypes shared by all four sorted-subset donors.

This clonotype was obtained from a man aged 30-40 years in good health. Sequencing input: memory CD4+ T cells sorted from blood. Subset denoted: CD45RA-negative fraction. The V gene is TRBV5-1, the J gene TRBJ2-7; 10 nucleotides line up with TRBD2. As DNA, the CDR3 is TGCGCCAGCAGCTGGTTTATAGCGGGAGGATCCTACGAGCAGTACTTC. Translated: CASSWFIAGGSYEQYF.